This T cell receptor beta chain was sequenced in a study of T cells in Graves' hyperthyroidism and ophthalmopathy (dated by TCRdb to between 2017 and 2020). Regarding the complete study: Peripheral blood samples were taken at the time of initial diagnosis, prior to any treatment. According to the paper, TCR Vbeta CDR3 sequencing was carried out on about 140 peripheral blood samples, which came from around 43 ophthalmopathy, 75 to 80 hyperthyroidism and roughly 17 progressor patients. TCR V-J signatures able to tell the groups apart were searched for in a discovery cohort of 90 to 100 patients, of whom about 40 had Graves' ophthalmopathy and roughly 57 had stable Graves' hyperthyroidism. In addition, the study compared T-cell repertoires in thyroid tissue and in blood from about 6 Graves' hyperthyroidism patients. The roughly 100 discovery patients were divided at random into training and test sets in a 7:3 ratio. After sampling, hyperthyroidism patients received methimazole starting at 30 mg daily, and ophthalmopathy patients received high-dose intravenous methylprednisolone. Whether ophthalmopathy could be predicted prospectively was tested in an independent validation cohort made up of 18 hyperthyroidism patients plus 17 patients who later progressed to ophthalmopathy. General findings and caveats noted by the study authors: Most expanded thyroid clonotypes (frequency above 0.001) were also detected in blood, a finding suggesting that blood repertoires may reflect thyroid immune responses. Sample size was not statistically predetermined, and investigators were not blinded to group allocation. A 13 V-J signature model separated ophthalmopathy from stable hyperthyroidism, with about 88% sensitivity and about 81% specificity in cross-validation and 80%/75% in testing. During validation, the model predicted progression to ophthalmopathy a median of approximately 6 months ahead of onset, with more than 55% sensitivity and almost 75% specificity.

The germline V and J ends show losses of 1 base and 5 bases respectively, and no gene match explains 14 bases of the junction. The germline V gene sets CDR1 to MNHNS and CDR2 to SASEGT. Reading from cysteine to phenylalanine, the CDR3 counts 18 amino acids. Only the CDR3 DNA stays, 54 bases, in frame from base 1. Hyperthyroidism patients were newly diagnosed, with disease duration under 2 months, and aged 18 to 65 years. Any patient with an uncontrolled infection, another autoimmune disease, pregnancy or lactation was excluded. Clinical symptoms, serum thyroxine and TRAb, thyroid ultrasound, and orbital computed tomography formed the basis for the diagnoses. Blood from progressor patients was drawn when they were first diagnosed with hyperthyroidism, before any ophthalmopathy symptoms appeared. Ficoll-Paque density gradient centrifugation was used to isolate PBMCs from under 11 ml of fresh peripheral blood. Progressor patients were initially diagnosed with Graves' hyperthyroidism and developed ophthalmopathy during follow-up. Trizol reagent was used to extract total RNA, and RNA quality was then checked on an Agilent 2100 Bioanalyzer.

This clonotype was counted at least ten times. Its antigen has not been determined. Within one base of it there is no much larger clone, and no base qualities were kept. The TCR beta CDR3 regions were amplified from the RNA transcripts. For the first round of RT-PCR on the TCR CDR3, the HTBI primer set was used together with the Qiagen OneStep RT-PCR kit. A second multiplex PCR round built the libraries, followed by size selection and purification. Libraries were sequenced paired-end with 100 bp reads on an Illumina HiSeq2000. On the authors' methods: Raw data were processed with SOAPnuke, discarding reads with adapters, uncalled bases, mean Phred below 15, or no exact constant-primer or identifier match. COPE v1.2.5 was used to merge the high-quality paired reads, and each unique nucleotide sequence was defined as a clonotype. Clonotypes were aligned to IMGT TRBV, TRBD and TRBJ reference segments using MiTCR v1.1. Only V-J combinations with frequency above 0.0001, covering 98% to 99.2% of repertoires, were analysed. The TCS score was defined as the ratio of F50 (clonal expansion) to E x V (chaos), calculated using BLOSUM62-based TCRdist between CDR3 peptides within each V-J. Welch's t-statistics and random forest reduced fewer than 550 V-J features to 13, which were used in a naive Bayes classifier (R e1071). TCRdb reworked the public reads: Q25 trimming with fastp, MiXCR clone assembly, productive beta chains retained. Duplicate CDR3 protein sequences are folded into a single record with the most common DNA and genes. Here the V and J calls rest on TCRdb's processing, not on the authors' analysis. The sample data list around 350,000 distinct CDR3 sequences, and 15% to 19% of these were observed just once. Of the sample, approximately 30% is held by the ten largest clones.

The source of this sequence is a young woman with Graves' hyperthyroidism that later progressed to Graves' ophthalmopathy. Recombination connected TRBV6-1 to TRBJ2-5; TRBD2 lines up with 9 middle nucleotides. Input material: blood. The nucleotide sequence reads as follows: TGTGCCAGCAGTGAAGGACTCAAGCGGGAGGCCCCCCGGGAGACCCAGTACTTC. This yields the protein CASSEGLKREAPRETQYF.